This record concerns one T cell receptor beta chain sequence. The data belong to a study of blood T cell repertoires in COVID-19. Study background: Some COVID-19 samples were acute and others convalescent; all came from the United States, Italy and Spain. Sample material is recorded as cDNA or gDNA derived from T cells, B-cell-depleted T cells, or PBMCs.

Authors' data handling: Researchers report that nucleated cell counts were estimated from reference gene primer amplification. Assay used: immunoSEQ multiplex PCR; TCRdb lists only in-frame clones, some missing. V and J calls and clone size are copied from that table; D and trimming were computed from the DNA. The sample records over 200,000 clones, over 80% being singletons. The germline gives CDR1 LNHDA, CDR2 SQIVND (reference sequence). This CDR3 is 15 amino acids long. Trimming at V came to 6 bases and at J to 6 bases, leaving 10 bases not matched to a gene. This clonotype was sampled from a human donor in a cohort sampled during active COVID-19. J is TRBJ2-3 and V is TRBV19, with 9 nucleotides matching TRBD1. The material sequenced was peripheral blood. CDR3 residues: CASSTPGQGIDTQYF. The DNA of the CDR3 is TGTGCCAGTAGCACCCCGGGACAGGGAATTGATACGCAGTATTTT.